This T cell receptor (beta chain) is drawn from a study of T cells in Graves' hyperthyroidism and ophthalmopathy (dated by TCRdb to 2018 to 2020). About the full investigation: Peripheral blood samples were taken at initial diagnosis, before any treatment was given. The 100 or so discovery patients were randomly split 7:3 into training and test sets. After blood sampling, hyperthyroidism patients were treated with methimazole at a starting dose of 30 mg daily, and ophthalmopathy patients were treated with high-dose intravenous methylprednisolone. The paper describes TCR Vbeta CDR3 sequencing of around 130 peripheral blood samples, made up of 43 ophthalmopathy patients, around 73 hyperthyroidism patients and about 17 progressor patients. TCR V-J signatures able to tell the groups apart were searched for in a discovery cohort of 90 to 100 patients, of whom 43 had Graves' ophthalmopathy and 55 to 60 had stable Graves' hyperthyroidism. An independent validation cohort of about 20 hyperthyroidism patients and roughly 16 patients who later progressed to ophthalmopathy tested prospective prediction of ophthalmopathy. In roughly six Graves' hyperthyroidism patients, the study also compared T-cell repertoires from thyroid tissue with T-cell repertoires from blood. The paper's findings and limits, for the study overall: Sample size was not statistically predetermined, and investigators were not blinded to group allocation. In validation, progression to ophthalmopathy was predicted by the model with roughly 71% sensitivity and nearly 75% specificity, a median of around 6.5 months before onset. Most expanded thyroid clonotypes (frequency above 0.001) were also detected in blood, suggesting blood repertoires may reflect thyroid immune responses. A 13 V-J signature model separated ophthalmopathy from stable hyperthyroidism, with roughly 88% sensitivity and just under 84% specificity in cross-validation and 80%/75% in testing.

Moderately to severely active disease, a Clinical Activity Score of at least 3, a NOSPECS grade of at least 4, and a duration under 3 months were present in ophthalmopathy patients. Any patient with an uncontrolled infection, another autoimmune disease, pregnancy or lactation was excluded. Clinical symptoms, serum thyroxine and TRAb, thyroid ultrasound, and orbital computed tomography formed the basis for the diagnoses. PBMCs were separated from 8 to 10 ml of fresh peripheral blood using Ficoll-Paque density gradient centrifugation. Trizol reagent was used to extract total RNA, and RNA quality was then checked on an Agilent 2100 Bioanalyzer. The TCR beta CDR3 regions were amplified from RNA transcripts. The TCR CDR3 was subjected to a first round of RT-PCR using the HTBI primer set and the Qiagen OneStep RT-PCR kit. A second multiplex PCR round built the libraries, followed by size selection and purification. Paired-end sequencing of the libraries was performed with 100 bp reads on an Illumina HiSeq2000. The authors' analysis ran thus. SOAPnuke was used to process the raw data, with reads discarded if the reads contained adapters or uncalled bases, had a mean Phred below 15, or lacked an exact constant-primer or identifier match. COPE v1.2.5 was used to merge high-quality paired reads, and clonotypes were defined as unique nucleotide sequences. Clonotypes were aligned to IMGT TRBV, TRBD and TRBJ reference segments using MiTCR v1.1. The analysis was restricted to V-J combinations with a frequency above 0.0001, which together covered 99% to 99.2% of the repertoires. The TCS score was defined as F50 (clonal expansion) divided by E x V (chaos), with BLOSUM62-based TCRdist calculated between CDR3 peptides within each V-J. Welch's t-statistics and random forest reduced some 510 V-J features to 13, which were used in a naive Bayes classifier (R e1071). TCRdb redid the processing of the public reads, applying fastp at Q25 and MiXCR, and retained in-frame beta chains. All rows with the same CDR3 protein become a single entry with the most common DNA and genes. TCRdb's processing, not the authors', yielded these V and J calls. The sample contains 450,000 to 600,000 distinct CDR3 sequences, about 20% of them found a single time. The top ten constitute roughly 47% of the sample.

This clonotype was seen more than once but under ten times. The antigen it recognizes is unknown. Per-base quality was not reported, and no clone a single base away is much larger than it. The sample consisted of blood. The TCR was taken from a man aged 35 to 55 with Graves' ophthalmopathy.

The sequenced DNA is TGTGCCAGCACAAATAGCGGGAGGTTTCCAGATACGCAGTATTTT. It codes for CASTNSGRFPDTQYF. The chain uses TRBV6-1 and TRBJ2-3, with 10 bases matching TRBD2. Relative to germline, V is missing 7 bases and J is missing 4 bases, with 8 bases of the junction outside any gene match. The germline V gene provides CDR1 MNHNS and CDR2 SASEGT. The CDR3 numbers 15 residues from cysteine through phenylalanine. The sequence is cut down to CDR3 DNA, 45 bases in frame from base 1.